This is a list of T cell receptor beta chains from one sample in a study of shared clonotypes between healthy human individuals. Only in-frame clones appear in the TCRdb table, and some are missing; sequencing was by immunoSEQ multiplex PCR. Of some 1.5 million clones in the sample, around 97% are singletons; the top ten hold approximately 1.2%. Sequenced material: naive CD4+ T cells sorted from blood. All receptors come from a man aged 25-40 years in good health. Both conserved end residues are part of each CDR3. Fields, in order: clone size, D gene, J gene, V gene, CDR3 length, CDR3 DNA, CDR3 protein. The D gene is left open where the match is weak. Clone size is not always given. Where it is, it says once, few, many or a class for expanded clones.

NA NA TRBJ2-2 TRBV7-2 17 TGTGCCAGCACCTCTCACGCGGGGTTCGGGGGAGGCGGGGAGCTGTTTTTT CASTSHAGFGGGGELFF
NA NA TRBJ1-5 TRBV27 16 TGTGCCAGCACCCCAAGGGGGGGGCTGAGCAATCAGCCCCAGCATTTT CASTPRGGLSNQPQHF
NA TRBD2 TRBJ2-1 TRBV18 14 TGTGCCAGCGCTGGACTAGCGGGGCCATTTGAGCAGTTCTTC CASAGLAGPFEQFF
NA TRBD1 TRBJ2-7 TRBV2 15 TGTGCCAGCAGAATAGCGGACAGGGCTGGGTCCGAGCAGTACTTC CASRIADRAGSEQYF
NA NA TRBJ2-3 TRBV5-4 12 TGTGCCAGCAGCTTAGATAGGTCCACGCAGTATTTT CASSLDRSTQYF
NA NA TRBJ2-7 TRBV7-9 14 TGTGCCAGTTCCCCTATTGGGCCCCCCTACGAGCAGTACTTC CASSPIGPPYEQYF
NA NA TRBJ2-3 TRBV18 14 TGTGCCAGCTCAAGAACGGGGTCTTTAGATACGCAGTATTTT CASSRTGSLDTQYF
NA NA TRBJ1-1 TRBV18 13 TGTGCCAGCTCACCTCGACCCGACTCCGAAGCTTTCTTT CASSPRPDSEAFF
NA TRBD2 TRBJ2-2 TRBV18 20 TGTGCCAGCTCACCTCCCCTAGCGGATGCCACCTTAGCGAACACCGGGGAGCTGTTTTTT CASSPPLADATLANTGELFF
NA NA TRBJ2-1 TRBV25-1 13 TGTGCCAGCAGTGAATTCCGATACAATGAGCAGTTCTTC CASSEFRYNEQFF
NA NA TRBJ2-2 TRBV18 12 TGTGCCAGCTCACCGTCCACCGGGGAGCTGTTTTTT CASSPSTGELFF
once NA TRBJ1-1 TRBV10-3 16 TGTGCCATCAGTGAGTCTGGGGGGGGCGGATACACTGAAGCTTTCTTT CAISESGGGGYTEAFF
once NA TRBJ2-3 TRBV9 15 TGTGCCAGCAGCGTCGCGACTTGGAGCACAGATACGCAGTATTTT CASSVATWSTDTQYF
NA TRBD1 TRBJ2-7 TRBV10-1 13 TGCGCCAGCAGTGTTAGAACAGGGGGCGAGCAGTACTTC CASSVRTGGEQYF
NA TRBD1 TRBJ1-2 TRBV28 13 TGTGCCAGCAGTCGGGACAGTCTATATGGCTACACCTTC CASSRDSLYGYTF